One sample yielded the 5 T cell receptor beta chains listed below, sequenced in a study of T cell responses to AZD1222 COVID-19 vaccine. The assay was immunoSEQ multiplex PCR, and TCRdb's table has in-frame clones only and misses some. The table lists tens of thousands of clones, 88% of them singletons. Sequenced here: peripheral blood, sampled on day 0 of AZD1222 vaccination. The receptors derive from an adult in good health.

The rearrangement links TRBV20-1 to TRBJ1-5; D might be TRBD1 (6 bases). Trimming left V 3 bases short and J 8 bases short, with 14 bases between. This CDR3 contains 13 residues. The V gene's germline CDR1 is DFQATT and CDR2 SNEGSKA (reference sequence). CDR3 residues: CSASPQGREPQHF. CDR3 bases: TGCAGTGCTAGTCCCCAGGGGAGGGAGCCCCAGCATTTT.

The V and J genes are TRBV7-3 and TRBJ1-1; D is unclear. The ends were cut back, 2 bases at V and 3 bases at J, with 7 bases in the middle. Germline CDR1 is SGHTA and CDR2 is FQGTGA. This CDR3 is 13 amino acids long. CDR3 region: CASSLASYTEAFF. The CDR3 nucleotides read TGTGCCAGCAGCTTAGCTAGCTACACTGAAGCTTTCTTT.

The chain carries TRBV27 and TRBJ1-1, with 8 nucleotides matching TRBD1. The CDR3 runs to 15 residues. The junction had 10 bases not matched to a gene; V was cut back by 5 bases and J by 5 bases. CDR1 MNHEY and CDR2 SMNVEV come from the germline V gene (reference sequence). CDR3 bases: TGTGCCAGCAGTCCCTCACAGGGGGAGGGGACTGAAGCTTTCTTT. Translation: CASSPSQGEGTEAFF.

The DNA for the CDR3 is TGCGCCAGCAGCTTGGAAGGGAACACTGAAGCTTTCTTT. It yields the protein CASSLEGNTEAFF. The chain is built from TRBV5-1 and TRBJ1-1, with D hard to call. Germline CDR1 is SGHRS and CDR2 is YFSETQ. The CDR3 is 13 residues long. Between the trimmed V and J ends, which lost 0 bases and 1 base, there was a span of 4 bases.

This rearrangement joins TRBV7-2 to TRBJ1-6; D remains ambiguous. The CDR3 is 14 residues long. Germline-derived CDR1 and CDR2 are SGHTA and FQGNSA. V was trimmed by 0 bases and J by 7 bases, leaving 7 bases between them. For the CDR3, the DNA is TGTGCCAGCAGCTTAGCAGGAGGGAATTCACCCCTCCACTTT. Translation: CASSLAGGNSPLHF.